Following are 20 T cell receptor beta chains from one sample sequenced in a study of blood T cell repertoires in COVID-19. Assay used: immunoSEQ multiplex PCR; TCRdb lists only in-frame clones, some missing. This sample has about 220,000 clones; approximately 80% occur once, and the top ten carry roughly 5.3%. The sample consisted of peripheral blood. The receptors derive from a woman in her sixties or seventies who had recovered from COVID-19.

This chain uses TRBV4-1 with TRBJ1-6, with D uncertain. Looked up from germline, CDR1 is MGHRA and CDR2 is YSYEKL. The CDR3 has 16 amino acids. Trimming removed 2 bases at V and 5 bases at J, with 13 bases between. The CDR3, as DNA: TGCGCCAGCAGCCAACTAACGGACGGGAATAATTCACCCCTCCACTTT. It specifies CASSQLTDGNNSPLHF.

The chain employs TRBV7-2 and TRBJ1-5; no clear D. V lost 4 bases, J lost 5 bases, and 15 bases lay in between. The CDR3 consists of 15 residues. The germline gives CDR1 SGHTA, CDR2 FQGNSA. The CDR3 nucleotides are TGTGCCAGCAGCTCGGAGGATTTGGGATATCAGCCCCAGCATTTT. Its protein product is CASSSEDLGYQPQHF.

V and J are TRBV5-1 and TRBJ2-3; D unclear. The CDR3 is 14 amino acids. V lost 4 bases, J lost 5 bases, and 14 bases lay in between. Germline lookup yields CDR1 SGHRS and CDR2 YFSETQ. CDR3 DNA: TGCGCCAGCAGCCTGGAAGCGTCGATAGATACGCAGTATTTT. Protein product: CASSLEASIDTQYF.

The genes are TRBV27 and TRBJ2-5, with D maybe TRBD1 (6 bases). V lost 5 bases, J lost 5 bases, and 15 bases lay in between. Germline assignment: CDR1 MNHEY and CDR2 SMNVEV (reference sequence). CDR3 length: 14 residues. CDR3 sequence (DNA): TGTGCCAGCAGTGCCCACAGGGACGGGGAGACCCAGTACTTC. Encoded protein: CASSAHRDGETQYF.

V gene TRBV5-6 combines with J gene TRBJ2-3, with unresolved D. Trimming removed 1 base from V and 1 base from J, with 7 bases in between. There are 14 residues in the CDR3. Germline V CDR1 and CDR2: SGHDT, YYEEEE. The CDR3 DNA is TGTGCCAGCAGCTTGCTAACAGGCACAGATACGCAGTATTTT. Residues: CASSLLTGTDTQYF.

The CDR3 loop is CASRAGGDGYTF. CDR3 bases: TGCGCCAGCAGGGCAGGGGGCGATGGCTACACCTTC. The chain carries TRBV10-2 and TRBJ1-2, with 8 positions matching TRBD1. V dropped 6 bases and J dropped 6; count of bases not matched to a gene: 3. In germline, CDR1 is WSHSY, CDR2 SAAADI. The CDR3 extends over 12 amino acids.

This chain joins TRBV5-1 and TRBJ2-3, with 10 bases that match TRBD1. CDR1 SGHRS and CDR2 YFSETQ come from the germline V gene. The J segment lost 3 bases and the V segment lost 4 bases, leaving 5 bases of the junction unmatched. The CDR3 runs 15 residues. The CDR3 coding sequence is TGCGCCAGCAGCGTGACAGGGGGCATGACAGATACGCAGTATTTT. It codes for CASSVTGGMTDTQYF.

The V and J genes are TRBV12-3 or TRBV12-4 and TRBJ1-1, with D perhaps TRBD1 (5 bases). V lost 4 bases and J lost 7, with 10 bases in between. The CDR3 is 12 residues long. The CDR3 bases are TGTGCCAGCAGTTCAGGGTTGGGTGAAGCTTTCTTT. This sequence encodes CASSSGLGEAFF.

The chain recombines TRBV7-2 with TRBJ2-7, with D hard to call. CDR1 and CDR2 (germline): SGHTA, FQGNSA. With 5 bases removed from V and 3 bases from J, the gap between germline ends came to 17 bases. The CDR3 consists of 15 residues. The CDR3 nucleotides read TGTGCCAGCAGCCAAGATGGCCAGGCCGGCTACGAGCAGTACTTC. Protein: CASSQDGQAGYEQYF.

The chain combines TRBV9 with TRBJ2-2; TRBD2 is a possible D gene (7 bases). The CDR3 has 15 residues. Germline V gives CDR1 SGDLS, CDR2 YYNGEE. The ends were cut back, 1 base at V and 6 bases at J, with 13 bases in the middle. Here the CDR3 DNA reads TGTGCCAGCAGCGTACGCGGGGGCCACCCCGGGGAGCTGTTTTTT. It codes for CASSVRGGHPGELFF.

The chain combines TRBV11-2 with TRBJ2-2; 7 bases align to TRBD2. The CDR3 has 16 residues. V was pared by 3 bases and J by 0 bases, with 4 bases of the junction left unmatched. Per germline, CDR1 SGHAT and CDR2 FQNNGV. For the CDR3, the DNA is TGTGCCAGCAGCTTTTCTACTAGCGCGAACACCGGGGAGCTGTTTTTT. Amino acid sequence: CASSFSTSANTGELFF. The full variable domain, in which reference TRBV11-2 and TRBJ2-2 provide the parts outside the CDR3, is EAGVAQSPRYKIIEKRQSVAFWCNPISGHATLYWYQQILGQGPKLLIQFQNNGVVDDSQLPKDRFSAERLKGVDSTLKIQPAKLEDSAVYLCASSFSTSANTGELFFGEGSRLTVL.

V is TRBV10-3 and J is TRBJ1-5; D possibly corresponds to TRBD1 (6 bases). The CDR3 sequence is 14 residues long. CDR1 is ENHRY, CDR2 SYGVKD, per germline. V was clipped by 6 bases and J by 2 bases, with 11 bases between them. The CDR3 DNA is TGTGCCATCAGCAGGGGTTCTGGCAATCAGCCCCAGCATTTT. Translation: CAISRGSGNQPQHF.

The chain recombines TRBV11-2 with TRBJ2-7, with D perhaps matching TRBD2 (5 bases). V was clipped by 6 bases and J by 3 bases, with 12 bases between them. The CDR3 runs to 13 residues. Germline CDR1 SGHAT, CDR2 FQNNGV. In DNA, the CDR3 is TGTGCCAGCAGGGGGAGTATGGGCTACGAGCAGTACTTC. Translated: CASRGSMGYEQYF.

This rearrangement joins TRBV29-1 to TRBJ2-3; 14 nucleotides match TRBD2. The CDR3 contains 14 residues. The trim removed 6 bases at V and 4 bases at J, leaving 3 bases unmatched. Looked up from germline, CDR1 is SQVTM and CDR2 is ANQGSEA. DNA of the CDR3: TGCAGCGTGGGACTAGCGGGGGCCGCAGATACGCAGTATTTT. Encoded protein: CSVGLAGAADTQYF.

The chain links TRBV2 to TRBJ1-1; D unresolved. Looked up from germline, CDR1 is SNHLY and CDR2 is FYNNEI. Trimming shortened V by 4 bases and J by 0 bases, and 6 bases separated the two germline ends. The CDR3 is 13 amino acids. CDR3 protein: CASSGQMNTEAFF. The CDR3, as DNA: TGTGCCAGCAGTGGGCAGATGAACACTGAAGCTTTCTTT.

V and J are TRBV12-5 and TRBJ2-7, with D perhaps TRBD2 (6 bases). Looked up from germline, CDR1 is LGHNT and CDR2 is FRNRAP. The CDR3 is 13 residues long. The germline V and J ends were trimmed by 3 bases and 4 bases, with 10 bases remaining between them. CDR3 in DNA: TGTGCTAGTGGTTTATGGGGGGAATACGAGCAGTACTTC. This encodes CASGLWGEYEQYF.

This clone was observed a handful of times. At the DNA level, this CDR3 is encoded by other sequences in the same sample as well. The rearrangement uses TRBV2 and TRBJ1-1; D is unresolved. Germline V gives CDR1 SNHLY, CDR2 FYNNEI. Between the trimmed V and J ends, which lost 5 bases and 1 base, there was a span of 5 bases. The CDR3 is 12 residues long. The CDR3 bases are TGTGCCAGCAGTCGGGAGAACACTGAAGCTTTCTTT. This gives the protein CASSRENTEAFF.

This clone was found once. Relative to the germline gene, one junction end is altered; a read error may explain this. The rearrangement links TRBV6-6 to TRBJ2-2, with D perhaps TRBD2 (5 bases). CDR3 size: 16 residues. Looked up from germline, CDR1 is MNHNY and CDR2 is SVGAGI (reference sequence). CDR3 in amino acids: CASSPGGSAVTGKLFF. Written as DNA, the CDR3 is TGTGCCAGCAGTCCCGGCGGGTCGGCGGTCACCGGGAAGCTGTTTTTT.

CDR3 residues: CASSSGQGAHNEQFF. The CDR3 coding sequence is TGTGCCAGCAGCTCGGGACAGGGGGCCCACAATGAGCAGTTCTTC. The J gene is TRBJ2-1, the V gene TRBV5-4; TRBD1 matches 12 bases. From germline, CDR1 is SGHNT and CDR2 YYREEE (reference sequence). V shed 3 bases, J shed 5 bases, and the junction held 3 bases outside the gene matches. This CDR3 contains 15 residues. The variable domain in full, with the rest retrieved from reference TRBV5-4 and TRBJ2-1, is ETGVTQSPTHLIKTRGQQVTLRCSSQSGHNTVSWYQQALGQGPQFIFQYYREEENGRGNFPPRFSGLQFPNYSSELNVNALELDDSALYLCASSSGQGAHNEQFFGPGTRLTVL.

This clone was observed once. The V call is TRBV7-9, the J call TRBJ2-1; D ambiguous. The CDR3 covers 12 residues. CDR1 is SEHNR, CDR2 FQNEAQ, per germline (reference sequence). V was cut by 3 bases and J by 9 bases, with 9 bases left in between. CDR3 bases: TGTGCCAGCAGCTTCGAGGCTCCTGAGCAGTTCTTC. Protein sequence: CASSFEAPEQFF.